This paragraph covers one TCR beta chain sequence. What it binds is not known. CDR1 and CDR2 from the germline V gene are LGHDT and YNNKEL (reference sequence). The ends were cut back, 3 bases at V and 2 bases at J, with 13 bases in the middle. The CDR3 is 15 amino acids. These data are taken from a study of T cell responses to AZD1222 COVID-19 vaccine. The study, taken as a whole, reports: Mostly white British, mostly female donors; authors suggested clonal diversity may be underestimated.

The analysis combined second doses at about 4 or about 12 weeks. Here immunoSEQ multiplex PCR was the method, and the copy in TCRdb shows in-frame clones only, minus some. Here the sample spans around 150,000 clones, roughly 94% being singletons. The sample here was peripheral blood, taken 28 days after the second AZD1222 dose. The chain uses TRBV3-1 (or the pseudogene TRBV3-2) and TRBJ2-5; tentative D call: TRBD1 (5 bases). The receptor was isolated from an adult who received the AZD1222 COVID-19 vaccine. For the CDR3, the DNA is TGTGCCAGCAGCCACGCTGGCAGGGTTCAAGAGACCCAGTACTTC. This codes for CASSHAGRVQETQYF.